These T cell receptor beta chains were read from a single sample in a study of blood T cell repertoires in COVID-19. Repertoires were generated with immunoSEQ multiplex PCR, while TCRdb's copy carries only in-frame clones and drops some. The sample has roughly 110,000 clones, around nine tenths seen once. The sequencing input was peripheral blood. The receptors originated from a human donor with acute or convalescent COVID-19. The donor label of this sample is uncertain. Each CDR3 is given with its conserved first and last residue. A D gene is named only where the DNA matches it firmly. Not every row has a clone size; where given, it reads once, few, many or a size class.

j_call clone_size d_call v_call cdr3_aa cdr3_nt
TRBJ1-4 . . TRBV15 CATSLTDTTNEKLFF TGTGCCACCAGCTTAACAGATACAACTAATGAAAAACTGTTTTTT
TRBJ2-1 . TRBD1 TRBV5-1 CASSFTGEYNEQFF TGCGCCAGCAGCTTTACAGGGGAATACAATGAGCAGTTCTTC
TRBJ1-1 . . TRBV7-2 CASSFSQGRTEAFF TGTGCCAGCAGCTTTTCACAGGGTCGCACTGAAGCTTTCTTT
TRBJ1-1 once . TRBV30 CAWSEQENTEAFF TGTGCCTGGAGTGAACAAGAAAACACTGAAGCTTTCTTT
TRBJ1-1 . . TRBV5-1 CASSLYSLNTEAFF TGCGCCAGCAGCTTGTATTCTTTGAACACTGAAGCTTTCTTT
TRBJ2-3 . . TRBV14 CASSQEWATDTQYF TGTGCCAGCAGCCAAGAGTGGGCTACAGATACGCAGTATTTT
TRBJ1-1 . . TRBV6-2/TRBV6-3 CASSLGGEAFF TGTGCCAGCAGCTTGGGGGGGGAAGCTTTCTTT
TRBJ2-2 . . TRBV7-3 CASSSANTGELFF TGTGCCAGCAGCTCCGCGAACACCGGGGAGCTGTTTTTT
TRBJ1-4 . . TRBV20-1 CSASRVEKLFF TGCAGTGCTAGCAGGGTAGAAAAACTGTTTTTT
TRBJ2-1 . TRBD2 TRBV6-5 CASRGLAGSYNEQFF TGTGCCAGCAGAGGACTAGCGGGCTCCTACAATGAGCAGTTCTTC